The 7 T cell receptor beta chains in this list originate from one sample, sequenced in a study of cytomegalovirus exposure and HLA in healthy donors. The study ran its PCR with 60 Vbeta and 13 Jbeta primers. Here immunoSEQ multiplex PCR was the method, and the copy in TCRdb shows in-frame clones only, minus some. The sample lists around 80,000 clones, about 80% seen once, with about 6% in the top ten. Sequences were obtained from PBMCs. Receptors were obtained from a female donor in good health and CMV-seronegative.

The chain has TRBV9 and TRBJ1-6; 9 bases line up with TRBD1. The germline V gene encodes CDR1 SGDLS and CDR2 YYNGEE. Trimming took 0 bases from V and 1 from J; bases not matched to a gene: 8. The CDR3 runs to 19 residues. The CDR3 sequence is CASSVERQGGRSYNSPLHF. Here the CDR3 DNA reads TGTGCCAGCAGCGTAGAGAGACAGGGGGGAAGATCCTATAATTCACCCCTCCACTTT.

The genes are TRBV19 and TRBJ1-1, with D perhaps TRBD1 (5 bases). The germline CDR1 and CDR2 sequences are LNHDA and SQIVND (reference sequence). The CDR3 totals 15 residues. Trimming stripped 4 bases from V and 1 base from J, with 13 bases between. Written as DNA, the CDR3 is TGTGCCAGTAGTAGTTGGGGGGGAGAGAACACTGAAGCTTTCTTT. Translated: CASSSWGGENTEAFF.

CDR3 in amino acids: CASSLERGSYNEQFF. The CDR3 region has the DNA TGTGCCAGCAGTTTAGAGCGGGGCTCCTACAATGAGCAGTTCTTC. The gene calls are TRBV27 and TRBJ2-1; the match to TRBD2 covers 7 bases. V shed 2 bases, J shed 0 bases, and the junction held 1 base outside the gene matches. The germline V gene has CDR1 MNHEY and CDR2 SMNVEV (reference sequence). This CDR3 has 15 amino acids.

This clone was recorded a few times. V is TRBV28 and J is TRBJ2-1; D may be TRBD2 (5 bases). The CDR3 runs 15 residues. V lost 5 bases, J lost 3 bases, and 14 bases lay in between. Germline loops: CDR1 MDHEN, CDR2 SYDVKM. Here the CDR3 DNA reads TGTGCCAGCAGTGAAATAGCGCGAGTCTACAATGAGCAGTTCTTC. This gives the protein CASSEIARVYNEQFF.

The chain couples TRBV29-1 to TRBJ2-1, with 9 bases matching TRBD2. The germline gives CDR1 SQVTM, CDR2 ANQGSEA. This CDR3 region has 16 residues. With 1 base clipped from V and 0 bases from J, the junction kept 4 bases outside the gene matches. CDR3 in DNA: TGCAGCGTTGAAGGGACTAGCGACAGCTCCTACAATGAGCAGTTCTTC. Its translation: CSVEGTSDSSYNEQFF.

The V and J genes are TRBV5-1 and TRBJ1-1; 8 bases agree with TRBD1. The junction had 4 bases not matched to a gene; V was cut back by 2 bases and J by 4 bases. Looked up from germline, CDR1 is SGHRS and CDR2 is YFSETQ. This CDR3 is 14 amino acids long. As DNA, the CDR3 is TGCGCCAGCAGCTTTACCGGACAGGGCACTGAAGCTTTCTTT. This encodes CASSFTGQGTEAFF.

This clone was observed a handful of times. The chain uses TRBV19 and TRBJ2-1, with no clear D. The CDR3 consists of 13 residues. Per the germline V gene, CDR1 is LNHDA and CDR2 is SQIVND (reference sequence). Trimming pared 3 bases from V and 6 bases from J, leaving 9 bases between. The CDR3 is CASSIPIFNEQFF. The CDR3 DNA sequence: TGTGCCAGTAGTATTCCTATTTTCAATGAGCAGTTCTTC.